This TCR beta chain was documented in a study of chemoradiotherapy in HPV16-positive cancers (dated by TCRdb to between 2021 and 2023). General notes on the study: Functional T-cell assays on cells from two HPV16-positive patients defined candidate HPV-specific T-cell clones and common TCR motifs. The study set out to ask whether T-cell immunity against the HPV oncoproteins E6 and E7 changes over the course of chemoradiotherapy and whether that immunity affects survival. TCR repertoires from some 90 patients with HPV-related cancers were then used to track the candidate HPV-specific TCRs and motifs. On the study overall, not on this receptor specifically: Expansion of candidate HPV-specific clones and E7-related TCR motifs was observed in the tumor microenvironment during treatment, whereas no such expansion was observed for non-HPV-specific T cells. The functional definition of HPV-specific T cells was derived from only a couple of HPV16-positive patients, and the survival association was reported for HPV16-positive patients. In HPV16-positive patients, expansion of HPV-responsive T cells during chemoradiotherapy was associated with improved recurrence-free survival.

To note about this clone: The clone's antigen remains unknown. The junction differs from germline at one of its ends, possibly a read error.

Library preparation used the immunoSEQ multiplex PCR assay. Not all clones reach the TCRdb copy of this immuneACCESS table, which keeps in-frame sequences only. Checked studies attribute under half of the gap to unresolved V genes and leave the rest unexplained. This sample holds approximately 7,700 clones; 88% were observed only once. The ten most abundant clones make up about 3% of the sample. Repertoires were sampled repeatedly over the course of chemoradiotherapy so that clonal expansion in the tumor microenvironment could be followed. Including the terminal cysteine and phenylalanine, the CDR3 comprises 15 residues. The read is trimmed to its CDR3 DNA, 45 bases read in frame from base 1. CDR1 and CDR2 are read off the germline V gene as SGHRS and YFSETQ.

Rearrangement joined TRBV5-1 to TRBJ1-4; 9 central bases correspond to TRBD1. The input for sequencing was tumor tissue, taken from a patient who underwent chemoradiotherapy. This TCR came from a human donor with HPV-associated anogenital cancer. The CDR3 protein sequence reads: CASNLLRQGGEKLFF. The base sequence is TGCGCCAGCAACTTGTTACGACAGGGGGGTGAAAAACTGTTTTTT.